A single sample is the source of the 15 T cell receptor beta chains below, sequenced in a study of blood T cell repertoires in COVID-19. The method was immunoSEQ multiplex PCR; TCRdb's version includes in-frame clones alone and lacks a portion of them. The sample holds tens of thousands of clones; around 87% are singletons and the top ten take 4.9%. Sequences were obtained from peripheral blood. These receptor sequences come from a woman of 80 years or more with acute or convalescent COVID-19.

The chain links TRBV19 to TRBJ2-3, with 12 positions matching TRBD2. The V and J ends lost 3 bases and 1 base, in that order; junction bases with no gene match: 8. Per germline, CDR1 LNHDA and CDR2 SQIVND (reference sequence). This CDR3 has 18 residues. CDR3 sequence (DNA): TGTGCCAGTAGTATGGGTGTTAGGACTAGCGGGGGCACAGATACGCAGTATTTT. Amino acid sequence: CASSMGVRTSGGTDTQYF.

V usage is TRBV7-8 and J usage is TRBJ2-7, with D perhaps matching TRBD1 (6 bases). The CDR3 has 17 amino acids. Germline CDR1 SGHVS, CDR2 FQNEAQ. Deletions cut 2 bases from V and 2 bases from J, with 19 bases between. DNA for the CDR3: TGTGCCAGCAGCTTATTAGTGGGCCGCCGGGACACCTACGAGCAGTACTTC. The encoded protein is CASSLLVGRRDTYEQYF.

This chain uses TRBV21-1 with TRBJ1-1. TRBV21-1 is noted as a pseudogene. The CDR3 totals 14 residues. The CDR3 region has the DNA TGTGCCAGCAGTACCGGTAAAACGAACACTGAAGCTTTCTTT. Translating it yields CASSTGKTNTEAFF.

J is TRBJ2-5 and V is TRBV5-6; D remains ambiguous. The V end was cut by 3 bases, the J end by 5 bases, with 17 bases between. This CDR3 region has 15 residues. Germline lookup yields CDR1 SGHDT and CDR2 YYEEEE. CDR3 protein: CASSSGMAAGETQYF. The CDR3 nucleotides are TGTGCCAGCAGCTCGGGTATGGCGGCTGGGGAGACCCAGTACTTC.

CDR3 in DNA: TGTGCCAGTAGTATTGTAGCGGGAGGGATCCAAGAGACCCAGTACTTC. Translated, it gives CASSIVAGGIQETQYF. The genes are TRBV19 and TRBJ2-5; 11 bases are a match to TRBD2. The CDR3 covers 16 residues. Germline V gives CDR1 LNHDA, CDR2 SQIVND (reference sequence). The V segment lost 3 bases and the J segment 1 base; nucleotides outside the gene matches: 4.

The chain uses TRBV5-1 and TRBJ2-2; 8 positions match TRBD1. Per the germline V gene, CDR1 is SGHRS and CDR2 is YFSETQ. Trimming at V came to 1 base and at J to 4 bases, leaving 6 bases not matched to a gene. The CDR3 length is 16 residues. The CDR3 here is CASSLRGQGSTGELFF. CDR3 nucleotide sequence: TGCGCCAGCAGCTTGCGAGGACAGGGATCCACCGGGGAGCTGTTTTTT.

This sequence joins TRBV5-1 and TRBJ2-3; 7 bases agree with TRBD1. The CDR3 covers 12 residues. Losses at the gene ends were 4 bases for V and 11 bases for J; bases not matched to a gene: 7. Germline loops: CDR1 SGHRS, CDR2 YFSETQ. In DNA form, the CDR3 reads TGCGCCAGCAGCCCACAGGGGAAGAAGCAGTATTTT. It is translated as CASSPQGKKQYF.

The rearrangement joins TRBV3-1 (or the pseudogene TRBV3-2) to TRBJ1-1, with TRBD1 matching 8 bases. This CDR3 has 14 residues. J lost 1 base, V lost 7 bases, and 5 bases had no gene match. The V gene's germline CDR1 is LGHDT and CDR2 YNNKEL (reference sequence). Written as DNA, the CDR3 is TGTGCCAGCATTCCCGGGACAGGGAACACTGAAGCTTTCTTT. Amino acid sequence: CASIPGTGNTEAFF.

This chain links TRBV15 with TRBJ1-3; D is ambiguous. The CDR3 consists of 15 residues. Trimming cost V 6 bases and J 0 bases, with 12 bases left between them. Germline-derived CDR1 and CDR2 are LNHNV and YYDKDF (reference sequence). In nucleotides, the CDR3 is TGTGCCACCAGTCAAGCGCAGAGCTCTGGAAACACCATATATTTT. It specifies CATSQAQSSGNTIYF.

The chain employs TRBV2 and TRBJ1-2, with D unclear. The CDR3 spans 12 residues. V was pared by 2 bases and J by 4 bases, with 5 bases between. Looked up from germline, CDR1 is SNHLY and CDR2 is FYNNEI. In nucleotides, the CDR3 is TGTGCCAGCAGTGAAACGGTCTATGGCTACACCTTC. Translated: CASSETVYGYTF.

This chain uses TRBV4-1 with TRBJ2-1; TRBD1 is a possible D gene (6 bases). Germline V lookup: CDR1 MGHRA, CDR2 YSYEKL. The V and J ends lost 3 bases and 10 bases respectively, with 13 bases between them. CDR3 length: 13 residues. The CDR3 sequence is CASSHARGMEQFF. The CDR3 DNA is TGCGCCAGCAGCCACGCAAGGGGGATGGAGCAGTTCTTC.

The V and J genes are TRBV5-1 and TRBJ2-2, with 14 bases aligning to TRBD2. There are 15 residues in the CDR3. J lost 5 bases, V lost 7 bases, and 4 bases had no gene match. Germline assignment: CDR1 SGHRS and CDR2 YFSETQ. This CDR3 reads CASQGLAGVTGELFF. The CDR3 DNA follows: TGCGCCAGCCAGGGACTAGCGGGAGTGACCGGGGAGCTGTTTTTT.

V is TRBV9 and J is TRBJ2-1; TRBD2 matches at 14 bases. The CDR3 runs 16 residues. The J segment lost 8 bases and the V segment lost 0 bases, leaving 4 bases of the junction unmatched. Germline-derived CDR1 and CDR2 are SGDLS and YYNGEE. The CDR3 nucleotides are TGTGCCAGCAGCGTAGGACTAGCGGGGGGGAGTGATGAGCAGTTCTTC. It specifies CASSVGLAGGSDEQFF.

The chain carries TRBV9 and TRBJ2-2; 13 nucleotides align to TRBD2. J gave up 7 bases and V 4 bases, and 7 bases lay outside the gene matches. CDR1 SGDLS and CDR2 YYNGEE come from the germline V gene. CDR3 length: 16 amino acids. Here the CDR3 reads CASSSGLAGRSGELFF. CDR3 in DNA: TGTGCCAGCAGCTCGGGACTAGCGGGGCGAAGCGGGGAGCTGTTTTTT.

This rearrangement joins TRBV4-3 to TRBJ2-1, with 11 bases that match TRBD2. Trimming removed 3 bases from V and 4 bases from J; junction bases left unmatched: 5. This CDR3 has 16 residues. Looked up from germline, CDR1 is LGHNA and CDR2 is YSLEER. The CDR3 DNA sequence: TGCGCCAGCAGCCAGTCCGGGACTAGCGGTTACAATGAGCAGTTCTTC. Amino acid sequence: CASSQSGTSGYNEQFF.